These 6 T cell receptor beta chains share one sample of origin, sequenced in a study of CD8+CD57+ T cells in acquired aplastic anemia. The authors sequenced patients whose flow cytometry had shown CD8+CD57+ cell expansion. Profiling of TCR beta VDJ combinations and CDR3 sequences used genomic DNA as template. Via MiXCR, TCRdb re-called the reads, giving one row per CDR3 protein. This table holds 150,000 to 200,000 distinct CDR3 sequences, 45% to 50% found once. The sample comprised sorted CD4+, CD8+, or CD8+CD57+ T cells (not recorded which) from PBMCs. The receptors stem from a human donor with aplastic anemia.

About this clonotype itself: It may be a read error: a sequence one base away is much more abundant. The genes are TRBV11-2 and TRBJ2-7; the D call may be TRBD1 or TRBD2 (5 bases each). CDR1 SGHAT and CDR2 FQNNGV come from the germline V gene. This CDR3 has 14 residues. CDR3: CASSGWDLPGQQHF. The CDR3 coding sequence is TGTGCCAGCAGCGGGTGGGACCTACCCGGGCAGCAGCACTTC.

This chain joins TRBV19 and TRBJ1-6; 7 nucleotides line up with TRBD1. V dropped 5 bases and J dropped 8; count of bases not matched to a gene: 9. The CDR3 spans 15 residues. Germline lookup yields CDR1 LNHDA and CDR2 SQIVND (reference sequence). CDR3 DNA: TGTGCCAGTAGTTCCCGACAGGGAGCTTATTCACCCCTCCACTTT. This codes for CASSSRQGAYSPLHF.

This chain connects TRBV2 to TRBJ1-3, with D hard to call. V lost 6 bases, J lost 4 bases, and 7 bases lay in between. CDR1 and CDR2 (germline): SNHLY, FYNNEI. The CDR3 has 12 residues. This CDR3 is CASSATGNTIYF. CDR3 bases: TGTGCCAGCAGCGCCACAGGAAACACCATATATTTT.

Remarks on this clonotype: A much larger clone differs by one base, so this may be a read error. V and J are TRBV9 and TRBJ2-1; D remains ambiguous. The CDR3 is 15 amino acids. Germline V lookup: CDR1 SGDLS, CDR2 YYNGEE. The CDR3 loop reads CASSPSYLSYNEQVF. CDR3 bases: TGTGCCAGCAGTCCCAGTTATCTTTCCTACAATGAGCAGGTCTTC.

Comments on this clonotype: Possible read error: a much larger clone is one base away. The chain links TRBV4-3 to TRBJ2-1; 8 bases match TRBD2. CDR3 length equals 14 residues. CDR1 and CDR2 from the germline V gene are LGHNA and YSLEER. CDR3 DNA sequence: TGCGCCGGCAGCCAAGGCGGGGGGTTCAATGAGCAGTTCTTC. Encoded protein: CAGSQGGGFNEQFF.

The chain joins TRBV4-2 to TRBJ1-5; D is unclear. The CDR3 is made up of 13 amino acids. Trimming left V 0 bases short and J 5 bases short, with 5 bases between. CDR1 is LGHNA, CDR2 YNFKEQ, per germline. This CDR3 is CASSQETDQPQHF. Written as DNA, the CDR3 is TGTGCCAGCAGCCAAGAGACGGATCAGCCCCAGCATTTT.